Listed here is a single T cell receptor beta chain. The antigen remains unidentified. The ends were cut back, 3 bases at V and 9 bases at J, with 6 bases in the middle. This CDR3 has 11 amino acids. The germline CDR1 and CDR2 sequences are WNHNN and SYGVQD (reference sequence). Clones were read by immunoSEQ multiplex PCR, and TCRdb kept only the in-frame ones, dropping some. The data show approximately 100,000 clones, around 90% seen once. These data originate in a study of graft-versus-host responses after intestinal transplantation. Study overall: Among the recipients, all got anti-thymocyte globulin induction and then tacrolimus and steroids for about 3 years.

Study-wide findings and caveats: Within allografts, high graft-versus-host to host-versus-graft clonal ratios were seen among patients with graft-donor T cell macrochimerism. Early declines in HvG clones that occurred post-transplant were associated with peak circulating GvH clone levels. GvH clones appeared in recipient marrow, some first in ileum or blood.

The chain employs TRBV10-1 and TRBJ2-1; D is unresolved. The sample here was unstimulated CD4+ T cells sorted from spleen or lymph node cells, taken before intestinal transplant. This TCR was recovered from a human donor who received an intestinal transplant. CDR3 coding DNA: TGCGCCAGCAGTGATCAGCGTGAGCAGTTCTTC. Residues: CASSDQREQFF.